This T cell receptor beta chain came from a study of radiation and T cells in renal cell carcinoma. Study-wide results and limits: In blood, top tumor clones expanded by 2 weeks, shrinking by 4. Pretreatment tumor biopsies were lacking, so baseline clonotypes are unknown.

Details on this clone: Its specificity is not known.

TCRdb keeps only in-frame clones here, not all; method: immunoSEQ multiplex PCR. The sample carries about 83,000 clones, 70% to 90% recorded once. There are 18 residues in the CDR3. Germline-derived CDR1 and CDR2 are SGHAT and FQNNGV. The ends lost 0 bases at V and 3 bases at J; junction bases unmatched: 10. Described time point: blood 4 weeks post-SBRT, at nephrectomy. Specified treatment: 15 Gy SBRT to primary tumor, nephrectomy 4 weeks later. Nephrectomy followed 15 Gy stereotactic body radiation by 4 weeks. The sequenced sample was blood, obtained from a patient whose treatment included radiotherapy and nephrectomy. The chain links TRBV11-2 to TRBJ1-5; 8 positions agree with TRBD1. The sequence was collected from a woman in her sixties with renal cell carcinoma. The CDR3 spells CASSLDRLGQGTNQPQHF. CDR3 nucleotide sequence: TGTGCCAGCAGCTTAGATCGGCTCGGACAGGGTACCAATCAGCCCCAGCATTTT.